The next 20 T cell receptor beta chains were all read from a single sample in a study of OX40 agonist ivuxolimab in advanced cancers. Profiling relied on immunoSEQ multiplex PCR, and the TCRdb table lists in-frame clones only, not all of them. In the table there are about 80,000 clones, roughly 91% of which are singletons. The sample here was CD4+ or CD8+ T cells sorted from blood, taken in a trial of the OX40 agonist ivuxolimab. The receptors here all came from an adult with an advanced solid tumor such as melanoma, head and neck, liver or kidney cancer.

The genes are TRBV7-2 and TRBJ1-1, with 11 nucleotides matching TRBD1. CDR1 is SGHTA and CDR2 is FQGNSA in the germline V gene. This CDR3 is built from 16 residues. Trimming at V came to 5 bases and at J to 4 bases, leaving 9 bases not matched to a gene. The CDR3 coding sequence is TGTGCCAGCAGCAAGGACAGGGGGCGCCCCGGCACTGAAGCTTTCTTT. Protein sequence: CASSKDRGRPGTEAFF.

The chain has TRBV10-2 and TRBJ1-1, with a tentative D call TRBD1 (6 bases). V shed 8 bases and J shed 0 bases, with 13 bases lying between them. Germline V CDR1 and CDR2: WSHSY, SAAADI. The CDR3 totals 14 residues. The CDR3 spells CASGRGGMNTEAFF. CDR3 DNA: TGCGCCAGCGGTAGGGGGGGGATGAACACTGAAGCTTTCTTT.

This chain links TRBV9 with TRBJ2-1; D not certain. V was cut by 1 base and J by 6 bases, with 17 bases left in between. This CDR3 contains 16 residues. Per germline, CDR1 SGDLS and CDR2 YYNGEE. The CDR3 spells CASSVRYLSNFNEQFF. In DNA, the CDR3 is TGTGCCAGCAGCGTACGGTACCTTAGCAACTTCAATGAGCAGTTCTTC.

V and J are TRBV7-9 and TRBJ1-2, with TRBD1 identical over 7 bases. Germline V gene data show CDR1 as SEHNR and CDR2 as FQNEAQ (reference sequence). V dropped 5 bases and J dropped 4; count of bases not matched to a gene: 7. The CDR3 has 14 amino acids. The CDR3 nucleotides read TGTGCCAGCAGCCCGGACAGGTTTAGCTATGGCTACACCTTC. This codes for CASSPDRFSYGYTF.

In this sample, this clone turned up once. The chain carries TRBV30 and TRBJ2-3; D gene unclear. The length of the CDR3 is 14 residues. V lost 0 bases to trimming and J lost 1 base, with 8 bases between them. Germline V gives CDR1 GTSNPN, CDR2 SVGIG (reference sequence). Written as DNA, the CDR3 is TGTGCCTGGAGTGTGAAAAGCGGCACAGATACGCAGTATTTT. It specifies CAWSVKSGTDTQYF.

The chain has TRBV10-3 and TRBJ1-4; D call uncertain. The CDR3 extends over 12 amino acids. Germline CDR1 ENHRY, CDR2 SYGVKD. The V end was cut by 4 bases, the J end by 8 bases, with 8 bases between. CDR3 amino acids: CAISGVEEKLFF. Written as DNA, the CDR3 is TGTGCCATCAGTGGGGTTGAGGAAAAACTGTTTTTT.

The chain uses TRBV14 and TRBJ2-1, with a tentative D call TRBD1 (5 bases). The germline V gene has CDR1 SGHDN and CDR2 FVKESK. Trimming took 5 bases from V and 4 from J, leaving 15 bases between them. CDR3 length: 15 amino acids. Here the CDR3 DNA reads TGTGCCAGCAGCGATTCAGGGTCACGTTACAATGAGCAGTTCTTC. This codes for CASSDSGSRYNEQFF.

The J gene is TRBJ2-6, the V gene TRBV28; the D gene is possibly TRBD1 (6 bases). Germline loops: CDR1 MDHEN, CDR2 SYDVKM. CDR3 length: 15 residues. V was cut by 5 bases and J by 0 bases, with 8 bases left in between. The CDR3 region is CASSPRGSGANVLTF. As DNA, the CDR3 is TGTGCCAGCAGTCCCAGGGGCTCTGGGGCCAACGTCCTGACTTTC.

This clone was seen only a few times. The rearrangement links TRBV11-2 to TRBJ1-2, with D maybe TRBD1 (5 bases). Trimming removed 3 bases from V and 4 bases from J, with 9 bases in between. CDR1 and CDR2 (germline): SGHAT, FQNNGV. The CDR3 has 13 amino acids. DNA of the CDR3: TGTGCCAGCAGCTTTTCAGGGAGCTATGGCTACACCTTC. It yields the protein CASSFSGSYGYTF.

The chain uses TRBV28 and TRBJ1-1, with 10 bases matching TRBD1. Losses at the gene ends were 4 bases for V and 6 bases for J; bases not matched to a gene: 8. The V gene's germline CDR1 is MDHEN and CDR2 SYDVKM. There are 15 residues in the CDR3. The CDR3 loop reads CASSWAGQGSPEAFF. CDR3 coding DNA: TGTGCCAGCAGTTGGGCGGGACAGGGGAGCCCTGAAGCTTTCTTT.

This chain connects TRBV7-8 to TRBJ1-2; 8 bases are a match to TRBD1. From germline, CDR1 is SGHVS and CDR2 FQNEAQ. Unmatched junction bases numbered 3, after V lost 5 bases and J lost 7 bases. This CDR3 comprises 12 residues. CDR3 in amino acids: CASSPTGAGYTF. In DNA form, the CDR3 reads TGTGCCAGCAGCCCGACAGGGGCTGGCTACACCTTC.

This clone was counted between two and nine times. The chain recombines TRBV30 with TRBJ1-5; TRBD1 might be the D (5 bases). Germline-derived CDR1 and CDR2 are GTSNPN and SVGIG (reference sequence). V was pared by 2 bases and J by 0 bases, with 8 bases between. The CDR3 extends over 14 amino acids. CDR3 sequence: CAWSSGYSNQPQHF. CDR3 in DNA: TGTGCCTGGAGTTCAGGGTATAGCAATCAGCCCCAGCATTTT.

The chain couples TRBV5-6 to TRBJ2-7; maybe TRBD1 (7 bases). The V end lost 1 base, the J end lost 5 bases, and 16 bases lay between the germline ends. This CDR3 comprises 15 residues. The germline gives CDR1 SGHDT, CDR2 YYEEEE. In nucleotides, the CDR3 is TGTGCCAGCAGCTTGCTCGGGAGCCAGGGGGACGAGCAGTACTTC. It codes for CASSLLGSQGDEQYF.

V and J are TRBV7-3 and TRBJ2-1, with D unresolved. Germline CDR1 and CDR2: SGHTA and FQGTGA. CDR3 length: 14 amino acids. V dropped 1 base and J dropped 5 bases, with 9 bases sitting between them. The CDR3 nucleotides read TGTGCCAGCAGCTTAAGGCGGCCCAACAATGAGCAGTTCTTC. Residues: CASSLRRPNNEQFF. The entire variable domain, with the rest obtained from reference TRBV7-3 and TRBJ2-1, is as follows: GAGVSQTPSNKVTEKGKYVELRCDPISGHTALYWYRQSLGQGPEFLIYFQGTGAADDSGLPNDRFFAVRPEGSVSTLKIQRTERGDSAVYLCASSLRRPNNEQFFGPGTRLTVL.

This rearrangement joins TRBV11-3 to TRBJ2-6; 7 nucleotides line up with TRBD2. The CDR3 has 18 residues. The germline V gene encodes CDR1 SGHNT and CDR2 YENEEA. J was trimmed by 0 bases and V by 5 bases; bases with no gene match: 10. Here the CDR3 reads CASSPGPGRASGANVLTF. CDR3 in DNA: TGTGCCAGCAGCCCAGGTCCGGGGAGGGCCTCTGGGGCCAACGTCCTGACTTTC.

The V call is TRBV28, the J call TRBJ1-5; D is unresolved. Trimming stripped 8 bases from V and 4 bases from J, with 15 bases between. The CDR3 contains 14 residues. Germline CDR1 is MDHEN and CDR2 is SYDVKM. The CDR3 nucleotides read TGTGCCAGCGGCTCGGAGGGTGGAAATCAGCCCCAGCATTTT. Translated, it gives CASGSEGGNQPQHF.

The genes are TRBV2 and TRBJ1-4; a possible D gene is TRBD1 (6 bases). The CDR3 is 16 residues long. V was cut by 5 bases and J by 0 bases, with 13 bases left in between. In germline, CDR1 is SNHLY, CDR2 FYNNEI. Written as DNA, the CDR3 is TGTGCCAGCAGTCGAGACAGGACAGCAACTAATGAAAAACTGTTTTTT. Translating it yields CASSRDRTATNEKLFF.

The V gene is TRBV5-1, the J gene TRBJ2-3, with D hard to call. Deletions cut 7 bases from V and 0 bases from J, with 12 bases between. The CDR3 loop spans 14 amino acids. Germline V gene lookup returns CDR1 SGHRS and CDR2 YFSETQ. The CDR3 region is CASRPQVSTDTQYF. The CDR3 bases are TGCGCCAGCCGTCCCCAGGTTAGCACAGATACGCAGTATTTT. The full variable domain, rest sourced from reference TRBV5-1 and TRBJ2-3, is KAGVTQTPRYLIKTRGQQVTLSCSPISGHRSVSWYQQTPGQGLQFLFEYFSETQRNKGNFPGRFSGRQFSNSRSEMNVSTLELGDSALYLCASRPQVSTDTQYFGPGTRLTVL.

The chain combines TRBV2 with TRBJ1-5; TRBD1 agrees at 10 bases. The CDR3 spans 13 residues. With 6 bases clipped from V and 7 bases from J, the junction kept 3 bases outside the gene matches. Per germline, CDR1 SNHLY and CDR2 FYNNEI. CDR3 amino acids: CASRDRGTQPQHF. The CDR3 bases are TGTGCCAGCAGGGACAGGGGGACGCAGCCCCAGCATTTT. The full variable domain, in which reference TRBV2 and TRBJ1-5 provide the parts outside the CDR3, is EPEVTQTPSHQVTQMGQEVILRCVPISNHLYFYWYRQILGQKVEFLVSFYNNEISEKSEIFDDQFSVERPDGSNFTLKIRSTKLEDSAMYFCASRDRGTQPQHFGDGTRLSIL.

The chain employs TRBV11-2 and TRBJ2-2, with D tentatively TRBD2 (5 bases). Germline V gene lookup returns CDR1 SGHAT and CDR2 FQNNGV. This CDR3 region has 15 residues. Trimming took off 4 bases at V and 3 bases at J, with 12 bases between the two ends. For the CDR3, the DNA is TGTGCCAGCAGCTCCGGGATTGTGGACACCGGGGAGCTGTTTTTT. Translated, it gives CASSSGIVDTGELFF.